This T cell receptor beta chain was sequenced in a study of blood T cell repertoires in COVID-19. This CDR3 is 18 amino acids long. Trimming took 0 bases from V and 7 from J; bases not matched to a gene: 15. CDR1 and CDR2 (germline): SGDLS, YYNGEE. Residents of 24 US areas, aged about 18 to 89 years, made up the participants. Measured with immunoSEQ multiplex PCR; TCRdb has only the in-frame clones, and not every one. The sample lists 200,000 to 250,000 clones, 80% to 90% occurring once. Sequences were obtained from PBMCs or T cells enriched from blood (not recorded which). The sequence derives from a woman younger than 45 who had been exposed to COVID-19. The chain employs TRBV9 and TRBJ2-2; 7 nucleotides agree with TRBD2. CDR3 amino acids: CASSVGLGGREYDGELFF. The CDR3 DNA sequence: TGTGCCAGCAGCGTAGGCCTGGGAGGGCGGGAGTATGACGGGGAGCTGTTTTTT. The full variable domain, with the rest looked up from reference TRBV9 and TRBJ2-2, is DSGVTQTPKHLITATGQRVTLRCSPRSGDLSVYWYQQSLDQGLQFLIQYYNGEERAKGNILERFSAQQFPDLHSELNLSSLELGDSALYFCASSVGLGGREYDGELFFGEGSRLTVL.